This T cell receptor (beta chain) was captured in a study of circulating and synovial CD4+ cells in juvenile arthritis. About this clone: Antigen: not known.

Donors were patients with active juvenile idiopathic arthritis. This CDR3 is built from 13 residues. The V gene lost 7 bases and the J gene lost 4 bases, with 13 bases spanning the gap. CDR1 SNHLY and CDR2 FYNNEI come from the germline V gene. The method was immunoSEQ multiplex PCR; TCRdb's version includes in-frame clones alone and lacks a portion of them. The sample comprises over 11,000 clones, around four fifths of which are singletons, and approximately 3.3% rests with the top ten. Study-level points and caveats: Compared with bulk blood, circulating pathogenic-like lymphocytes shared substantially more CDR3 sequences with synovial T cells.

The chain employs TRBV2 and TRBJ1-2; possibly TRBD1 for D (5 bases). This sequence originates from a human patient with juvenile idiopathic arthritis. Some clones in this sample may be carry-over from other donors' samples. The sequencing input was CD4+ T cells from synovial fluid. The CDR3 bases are TGTGCCAGCAATGCTCAGGGAGGCTATGGCTACACCTTC. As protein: CASNAQGGYGYTF.